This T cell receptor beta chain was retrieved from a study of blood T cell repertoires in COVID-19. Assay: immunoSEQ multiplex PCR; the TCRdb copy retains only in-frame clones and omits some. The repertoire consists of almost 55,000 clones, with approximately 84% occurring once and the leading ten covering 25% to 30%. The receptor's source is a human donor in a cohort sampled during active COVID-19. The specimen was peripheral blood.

The CDR3 reads CASSPPGQVFLGYTF. In DNA, the CDR3 is TGTGCCAGCAGCCCACCGGGACAGGTGTTCCTGGGCTACACCTTC. V is TRBV4-2 and J is TRBJ1-2; 8 positions match TRBD1. Germline lookup yields CDR1 LGHNA and CDR2 YNFKEQ. V lost 4 bases, J lost 8 bases, and 12 bases stayed unmatched. The CDR3 runs to 15 residues.